The entry that follows covers one T cell receptor beta chain sequence. Its antigen is not known. This sample stems from a study of response to subunit inactivated influenza vaccine. Broader study findings: With each seasonal influenza vaccination, the authors suggested, few new T cells are recruited.

TCRdb reanalysed the RT-PCR reads using MiXCR and keeps one entry per CDR3 protein. The table shows about 520,000 distinct CDR3 sequences, with 25% occurring only once. J lost 2 bases, V lost 8 bases, and 21 bases had no gene match. This CDR3 contains 18 residues. The germline gives CDR1 MDHEN, CDR2 SYDVKM. The genes are TRBV28 and TRBJ2-7; the match to TRBD1 covers 7 bases. Source: CD4+ T cells sorted from PBMCs, taken approximately 5 days after vaccination. The receptor was derived from a man aged 45-65 years who received an inactivated influenza vaccine. The CDR3 sequence is CASGSFWDRDSNPYEQYF. The CDR3 DNA follows: TGTGCCAGCGGAAGTTTTTGGGACCGGGACAGCAACCCCTACGAGCAGTACTTC. The complete variable domain, with remaining parts taken from reference TRBV28 and TRBJ2-7, reads DVKVTQSSRYLVKRTGEKVFLECVQDMDHENMFWYRQDPGLGLRLIYFSYDVKMKEKGDIPEGYSVSREKKERFSLILESASTNQTSMYLCASGSFWDRDSNPYEQYFGPGTRLTVT.